This T cell receptor (beta chain) stems from a study of cytomegalovirus exposure and HLA in healthy donors. At the level of the study: According to later analysis, the same platform produced the approximately 120 validation and approximately 630 first-cohort repertoires.

CDR1 and CDR2 from the germline V gene are SGHTA and FQGNSA. The CDR3 spans 14 residues. The V end lost 5 bases, the J end lost 0 bases, and 11 bases lay between the germline ends. Sequencing was performed with immunoSEQ multiplex PCR; in TCRdb, only in-frame clones are kept and a portion is missing. The data hold over 250,000 clones, with about 85% observed a single time. General observations from the study: Fewer than 200 TCR beta chains were listed as cytomegalovirus-associated.

This clone was observed once. Its antigen is unknown. The donors were part of the validation cohort, which consisted of some 120 subjects and was separate from the first cohort of 666 subjects. Specimen: PBMCs. V gene TRBV7-2 combines with J gene TRBJ2-7; D might be TRBD1 (6 bases). This clonotype was sampled from a woman aged 25-40 years in good health and CMV-seropositive. CDR3: CASSKTRGSYEQYF. The CDR3 coding sequence is TGTGCCAGCAGCAAAACCAGGGGCTCCTACGAGCAGTACTTC.